This TCR beta chain was recorded in a study of blood T cell repertoires in COVID-19. Study overall: The samples span acute and convalescent COVID-19 from the United States, Italy and Spain. The analysed material was cDNA or gDNA that came from T cells, B-cell-depleted T cells, or PBMCs.

Generated by immunoSEQ multiplex PCR, the TCRdb table keeps only in-frame clones and is missing some. The data show around 78,000 clones, around four fifths seen once. Trimming removed 5 bases from V and 1 base from J, with 15 bases in between. Germline CDR1 SEHNR, CDR2 FQNEAQ (reference sequence). This CDR3 spans 15 amino acids. Sequenced input: peripheral blood. The genes are TRBV7-9 and TRBJ2-7; weak D call: TRBD1 (6 bases). The sequence was obtained from a human donor in a cohort sampled during active COVID-19. CDR3 DNA sequence: TGTGCCAGCAGCCGGGGCCAGGGGCGATCCTACGAGCAGTACTTC. It translates to CASSRGQGRSYEQYF.